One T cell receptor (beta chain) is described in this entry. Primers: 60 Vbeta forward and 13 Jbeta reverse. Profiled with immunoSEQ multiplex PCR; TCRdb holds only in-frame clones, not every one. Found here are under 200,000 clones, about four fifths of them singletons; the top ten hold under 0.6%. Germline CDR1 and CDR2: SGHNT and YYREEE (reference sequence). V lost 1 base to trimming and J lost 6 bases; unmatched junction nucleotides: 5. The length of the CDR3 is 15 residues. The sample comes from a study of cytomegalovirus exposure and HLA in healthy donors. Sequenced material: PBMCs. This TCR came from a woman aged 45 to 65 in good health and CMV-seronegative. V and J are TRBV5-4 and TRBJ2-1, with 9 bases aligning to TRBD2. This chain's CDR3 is CASSLSAGGSNEQFF. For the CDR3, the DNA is TGTGCCAGCAGCTTGTCGGCGGGAGGGAGCAATGAGCAGTTCTTC.